These 30 T cell receptor beta chains originate from one sample sequenced in a study of control samples from healthy donors and cancer patients. Repertoires were generated with immunoSEQ multiplex PCR, while TCRdb's copy carries only in-frame clones and drops some. Here the sample spans 120,000 to 150,000 clones, roughly 92% being singletons. The sequenced material came from blood. These receptors were obtained from a man aged 35 to 55 in good health.

The chain links TRBV5-1 to TRBJ2-1, with a tentative D call TRBD2 (6 bases). This CDR3 region has 14 residues. Germline CDR1 and CDR2: SGHRS and YFSETQ. Trimming took off 4 bases at V and 5 bases at J, with 13 bases between the two ends. DNA of the CDR3: TGCGCCAGCAGCCTCTGGACTAAAAACAATGAGCAGTTCTTC. This encodes CASSLWTKNNEQFF. The full variable domain, completed using reference TRBV5-1 and TRBJ2-1, is KAGVTQTPRYLIKTRGQQVTLSCSPISGHRSVSWYQQTPGQGLQFLFEYFSETQRNKGNFPGRFSGRQFSNSRSEMNVSTLELGDSALYLCASSLWTKNNEQFFGPGTRLTVL.

The V call is TRBV10-1, the J call TRBJ2-7; either TRBD1 or TRBD2 may fit D (5 bases each). The CDR3 extends over 14 amino acids. Germline V gene data show CDR1 as WNHNN and CDR2 as SYGVQD (reference sequence). V lost 4 bases and J lost 1, with 11 bases in between. The CDR3 sequence is CASSAPGRSYEQYF. The CDR3 DNA follows: TGCGCCAGCAGTGCCCCAGGGAGATCCTACGAGCAGTACTTC.

V gene TRBV9 combines with J gene TRBJ1-2, with 9 positions matching TRBD1. The V gene's germline CDR1 is SGDLS and CDR2 YYNGEE. This CDR3 is built from 15 residues. With V trimmed by 0 bases and J by 6 bases, 6 bases remained unmatched. The CDR3, as DNA: TGTGCCAGCAGCGTAGGCCGGGACAGGGACCATGGCTACACCTTC. It translates to CASSVGRDRDHGYTF.

DNA of the CDR3: TGTGCCAGCAGCTTACTGGCCCGACTAGCGGGAGCCAATGAGCAGTTCTTC. Residues: CASSLLARLAGANEQFF. This chain uses TRBV7-2 with TRBJ2-1, with 12 bases aligning to TRBD2. The germline CDR1 and CDR2 sequences are SGHTA and FQGNSA. J gave up 6 bases and V 2 bases, and 8 bases lay outside the gene matches. CDR3 size: 17 residues.

The chain has TRBV2 and TRBJ1-2, with 7 bases identical to TRBD1. Trimming took 2 bases from V and 3 from J; bases not matched to a gene: 0. Per the germline V gene, CDR1 is SNHLY and CDR2 is FYNNEI. This CDR3 is 13 amino acids long. For the CDR3, the DNA is TGTGCCAGCAGTGAACAGGGGGACTATGGCTACACCTTC. Residues: CASSEQGDYGYTF.

The chain's CDR3 is CASSRGEGREAFF. The DNA for the CDR3 is TGTGCCAGCAGCCGTGGGGAGGGCCGAGAGGCTTTCTTT. The chain uses TRBV27 and TRBJ1-1; D is uncertain. V was pared by 6 bases and J by 11 bases, with 19 bases between. This CDR3 is built from 13 residues. The germline V gene encodes CDR1 MNHEY and CDR2 SMNVEV (reference sequence).

V gene TRBV7-9 combines with J gene TRBJ1-5; TRBD1 is a possible D gene (5 bases). V lost 1 base to trimming and J lost 6 bases, with 7 bases between them. CDR1 SEHNR and CDR2 FQNEAQ come from the germline V gene (reference sequence). There are 13 residues in the CDR3. This CDR3 reads CASSLEGTQPQHF. The CDR3 region has the DNA TGTGCCAGCAGCTTAGAGGGGACTCAGCCCCAGCATTTT.

This chain links TRBV24-1 with TRBJ2-5; 8 positions match TRBD1. The CDR3 is 15 amino acids. V shed 4 bases, J shed 5 bases, and the junction held 8 bases outside the gene matches. From germline, CDR1 is KGHDR and CDR2 SFDVKD. This CDR3 reads CATSDPQGAGETQYF. In DNA, the CDR3 is TGTGCCACCAGTGACCCGCAGGGGGCAGGGGAGACCCAGTACTTC.

The chain joins TRBV7-3 to TRBJ2-7; 10 nucleotides agree with TRBD2. V trimming: 2 bases; J trimming: 3 bases; junction bases outside the gene matches: 13. The germline CDR1 and CDR2 sequences are SGHTA and FQGTGA. The length of the CDR3 is 18 residues. CDR3 in DNA: TGTGCCAGCAGCTTATTTCCTTCGGTTAGCGGGAGGAACTACGAGCAGTACTTC. Its translation: CASSLFPSVSGRNYEQYF.

The chain recombines TRBV7-2 with TRBJ1-1, with D possibly TRBD1 on 6 matching bases. CDR1 SGHTA and CDR2 FQGNSA come from the germline V gene. The V end lost 5 bases, the J end lost 8 bases, and 12 bases lay between the germline ends. The CDR3 loop spans 12 amino acids. This CDR3 reads CASSLRGREAFF. DNA of the CDR3: TGTGCCAGCAGCCTCAGGGGCCGAGAAGCTTTCTTT.

V is TRBV6-2 or TRBV6-3 and J is TRBJ2-7; D perhaps matches TRBD1 (6 bases). V shed 4 bases and J shed 1 base, with 8 bases lying between them. CDR1 and CDR2 from the germline V gene are MNHEY and SVGEGT. The CDR3 has 13 residues. CDR3 in amino acids: CASSFGQSYEQYF. The CDR3 DNA reads as TGTGCCAGCAGTTTCGGACAGTCCTACGAGCAGTACTTC.

V usage is TRBV4-1 and J usage is TRBJ2-5; D not certain. Germline values: CDR1 MGHRA, CDR2 YSYEKL. The CDR3 covers 11 residues. The ends were cut back, 0 bases at V and 7 bases at J, with 3 bases in the middle. The CDR3 reads CASSQDRTQYF. The CDR3 DNA reads TGCGCCAGCAGCCAAGATAGGACCCAGTACTTC.

The chain links TRBV5-1 to TRBJ1-1; 7 nucleotides match TRBD1. There are 15 residues in the CDR3. Losses at the gene ends were 4 bases for V and 2 bases for J; bases not matched to a gene: 8. Germline CDR1 reads SGHRS; CDR2 reads YFSETQ. DNA of the CDR3: TGCGCCAGCAGCCGGTGGACAGGAGATAACACTGAAGCTTTCTTT. It is translated as CASSRWTGDNTEAFF.

The chain joins TRBV6-4 to TRBJ2-2, with 7 bases matching TRBD1. CDR3 length equals 15 residues. Germline V gene lookup returns CDR1 MRHNA and CDR2 SNTAGT. The V gene end was trimmed by 0 bases and the J gene end by 7 bases; junction bases not matched to a gene: 5. For the CDR3, the DNA is TGTGCCAGCAGTGACTCGAAAGGGGGCGGCGGGGAGCTGTTTTTT. This sequence encodes CASSDSKGGGGELFF.

The DNA for the CDR3 is TGTGCCAGCAGCTTGTTAGGGACAGGGGGTGAAAACCAGCCCCAGCATTTT. Encoded protein: CASSLLGTGGENQPQHF. The genes are TRBV5-6 and TRBJ1-5; 11 bases line up with TRBD1. Germline CDR1 SGHDT, CDR2 YYEEEE. The CDR3 consists of 17 residues. The V gene end was trimmed by 1 base and the J gene end by 7 bases; junction bases not matched to a gene: 10.

This clone was seen just once. The genes are TRBV19 and TRBJ1-1; D is undetermined. V lost 2 bases and J lost 4, with 11 bases in between. CDR1 is LNHDA, CDR2 SQIVND, per germline (reference sequence). This CDR3 contains 14 residues. CDR3 nucleotide sequence: TGTGCCAGTAGTATATCGGGGTGGGGCACTGAAGCTTTCTTT. This sequence encodes CASSISGWGTEAFF.

The rearrangement joins TRBV6-2 or TRBV6-3 to TRBJ1-1, with D tentatively TRBD1 (6 bases). The germline CDR1 and CDR2 sequences are MNHEY and SVGEGT. Trimming shortened V by 4 bases and J by 7 bases, and 19 bases separated the two germline ends. The CDR3 contains 15 residues. For the CDR3, the DNA is TGTGCCAGCAGTTCACACCGTAGGGGGGTAAGTGAAGCTTTCTTT. Protein sequence: CASSSHRRGVSEAFF.

The CDR3 spells CASSGGAGAGNTIYF. In nucleotides, the CDR3 is TGTGCCAGCAGCGGTGGAGCGGGGGCTGGAAACACCATATATTTT. The chain recombines TRBV9 with TRBJ1-3; D possibly corresponds to TRBD1 (5 bases). V lost 3 bases to trimming and J lost 2 bases, with 12 bases between them. CDR1 and CDR2 (germline): SGDLS, YYNGEE. This CDR3 region has 15 residues.

The J gene is TRBJ1-1, the V gene TRBV5-1, with D unclear. This CDR3 spans 13 amino acids. V gave up 6 bases and J gave up 3 bases, with 12 bases separating them. From germline, CDR1 is SGHRS and CDR2 YFSETQ. CDR3 nucleotide sequence: TGCGCCAGCACCGCTTATCGGGACACTGAAGCTTTCTTT. Its protein product is CASTAYRDTEAFF.

J is TRBJ1-1 and V is TRBV2; perhaps TRBD1 as D (5 bases). Germline CDR1 is SNHLY and CDR2 is FYNNEI. The CDR3 sequence is 16 residues long. Trimming took 7 bases from V and 6 from J, leaving 24 bases between them. Here the CDR3 DNA reads TGTGCCAGCACACCAATTTCGGCCAGGGATTCATCTGAAGCTTTCTTT. Translated, it gives CASTPISARDSSEAFF.

The V gene is TRBV18, the J gene TRBJ2-7, with TRBD2 matching 7 bases. The CDR3 contains 14 residues. Looked up from germline, CDR1 is KGHSH and CDR2 is LQKENI. V lost 3 bases, J lost 2 bases, and 4 bases stayed unmatched. CDR3 sequence (DNA): TGTGCCAGCTCACCTTCGGGGAGGGCCTACGAGCAGTACTTC. As protein: CASSPSGRAYEQYF.

The rearrangement uses TRBV27 and TRBJ2-7, with D possibly being TRBD2 (6 bases). The CDR3 has 16 residues. The ends were cut back, 5 bases at V and 3 bases at J, with 20 bases in the middle. The germline V gene encodes CDR1 MNHEY and CDR2 SMNVEV (reference sequence). The CDR3 DNA follows: TGTGCCAGCAGTCAAACCCCCGCGGGGAAACACTACGAGCAGTACTTC. Translated: CASSQTPAGKHYEQYF.

This sequence joins TRBV4-1 and TRBJ2-5; the match to TRBD1 covers 9 bases. The germline V gene encodes CDR1 MGHRA and CDR2 YSYEKL. J lost 3 bases, V lost 1 base, and 18 bases had no gene match. The CDR3 is made up of 20 amino acids. CDR3 bases: TGCGCCAGCAGCCAAGCTGGATCCGCGATCCGGGACAGGGTGGAAGAGACCCAGTACTTC. This encodes CASSQAGSAIRDRVEETQYF.

The J gene is TRBJ2-7, the V gene TRBV27; 10 bases are a match to TRBD1. The CDR3 contains 15 residues. The V and J ends lost 7 bases and 2 bases, in that order; junction bases with no gene match: 8. Looked up from germline, CDR1 is MNHEY and CDR2 is SMNVEV (reference sequence). CDR3 residues: CASTPRTGGAYEQYF. CDR3 bases: TGTGCCAGCACCCCACGGACAGGGGGAGCCTACGAGCAGTACTTC.

This CDR3 reads CAWSVVGPGHYQPQHF. The CDR3, as DNA: TGTGCCTGGAGTGTGGTGGGACCGGGACACTATCAGCCCCAGCATTTT. The chain recombines TRBV30 with TRBJ1-5; maybe TRBD1 (6 bases). V gave up 0 bases and J gave up 5 bases, with 17 bases separating them. Germline CDR1 is GTSNPN and CDR2 is SVGIG (reference sequence). The CDR3 sequence is 16 residues long.

The chain links TRBV6-1 to TRBJ1-6; D ambiguous. The V and J ends lost 0 bases and 14 bases respectively, with 8 bases between them. The CDR3 runs 12 residues. CDR1 is MNHNS and CDR2 is SASEGT in the germline V gene. CDR3 DNA: TGTGCCAGCAGTGAAGCATCAGCGGCCCTCCACTTT. Amino acid sequence: CASSEASAALHF.

The chain is built from TRBV12-3 or TRBV12-4 and TRBJ2-3; D call uncertain. Trimming pared 3 bases from V and 3 bases from J, leaving 7 bases between. This CDR3 contains 13 residues. CDR3 loop: CASSFMGTDTQYF. Here the CDR3 DNA reads TGTGCCAGCAGTTTCATGGGGACAGATACGCAGTATTTT.

The chain couples TRBV5-5 to TRBJ1-6; the D gene is possibly TRBD1 (5 bases). The V gene lost 4 bases and the J gene lost 8 bases, with 13 bases spanning the gap. The CDR3 is 14 residues long. Germline assignment: CDR1 SGHKS and CDR2 YYEKEE (reference sequence). DNA for the CDR3: TGTGCCAGCAGCCTCGACCTAGGGGATTCACCCCTCCACTTT. It encodes CASSLDLGDSPLHF.

V usage is TRBV6-5 and J usage is TRBJ2-1; TRBD1 might be the D (6 bases). With 6 bases removed from V and 5 bases from J, the gap between germline ends came to 17 bases. The CDR3 runs to 15 residues. Germline lookup yields CDR1 MNHEY and CDR2 SVGAGI. CDR3 amino acids: CASRLQGYEDNEQFF. The CDR3 region has the DNA TGTGCCAGCAGATTACAGGGTTACGAGGACAATGAGCAGTTCTTC.

The chain joins TRBV27 to TRBJ1-4, with D possibly TRBD1 on 5 matching bases. Germline lookup yields CDR1 MNHEY and CDR2 SMNVEV (reference sequence). V gave up 5 bases and J gave up 8 bases, with 18 bases separating them. This CDR3 is built from 15 residues. The CDR3 nucleotides read TGTGCCAGCAGTCCTACTCCTGGGGGGGGAGAAAAACTGTTTTTT. The encoded protein is CASSPTPGGGEKLFF.